This T cell receptor beta chain was profiled in a study of T cells in localized non-small cell lung cancer. TCRdb's table, derived via immunoSEQ multiplex PCR, lists solely in-frame clones and lacks some. Of approximately 2,500 clones listed, 30% to 40% are singletons. Germline assignment: CDR1 SGDLS and CDR2 YYNGEE. There are 16 residues in the CDR3. V shed 3 bases, J shed 0 bases, and the junction held 2 bases outside the gene matches. The source was lung tumor tissue, collected before any cancer treatment. The V call is TRBV9, the J call TRBJ2-2, with TRBD1 identical over 10 bases. The TCR comes from a male donor aged 60 or over with stage I squamous cell lung carcinoma. For the CDR3, the DNA is TGTGCCAGCAGCGCGGGACAGGGGCCGAACACCGGGGAGCTGTTTTTT. Protein product: CASSAGQGPNTGELFF.